This TCR beta chain was sequenced during a study of CD8 T cells in ankylosing spondylitis. This clonotype was counted between two and nine times. Its antigen is not identified. Per the germline V gene, CDR1 is SGHAT and CDR2 is FQNNGV. V shed 5 bases and J 3 bases; nucleotides not matched to a gene: 8. CDR3 length: 16 amino acids. With molecular barcodes, quantitative 5'-RACE was used to make the TCR beta libraries. TCRdb reprocessed the 5' RACE reads via MiXCR and lists one record per CDR3 protein. The data show roughly 440,000 distinct CDR3 sequences, 17% seen once. Study-wide results and caveats: Reportedly, disease-linked clones are significantly enriched in ankylosing spondylitis patients' matched synovial fluid. Made up of about eight highly homologous variants, a TCR beta motif appeared characteristic of ankylosing spondylitis blood. CD8+ by phenotype, disease-linked clones were relatively rare in peripheral blood.

Sequencing was done on a sample of blood, either unsorted or a sorted T cell fraction (not recorded which). This clonotype was sampled from a male donor with ankylosing spondylitis. The gene calls are TRBV11-2 and TRBJ2-2, with TRBD2 matching 8 bases. Here the CDR3 DNA reads TGTGCCAGCAGCCGTCGGGGGGGTGGATACACCGGGGAGCTGTTTTTT. It translates to CASSRRGGGYTGELFF. Variable domain in full (rest from reference TRBV11-2 and TRBJ2-2): EAGVAQSPRYKIIEKRQSVAFWCNPISGHATLYWYQQILGQGPKLLIQFQNNGVVDDSQLPKDRFSAERLKGVDSTLKIQPAKLEDSAVYLCASSRRGGGYTGELFFGEGSRLTVL.